Below are 20 T cell receptor beta chains sequenced from a single sample in a study of identical twins. One entry per CDR3 protein results from TCRdb running MiXCR on the 5' RACE reads. Of roughly 710,000 distinct CDR3 sequences in the sample, roughly 6.2% were seen once. The sample taken for sequencing was naive T cells sorted from blood. All receptors come from a man in his late teens or twenties in good health.

The rearrangement uses TRBV6-1 and TRBJ1-5, with 9 bases that match TRBD1. This CDR3 contains 15 residues. Germline V lookup: CDR1 MNHNS, CDR2 SASEGT. Trimming cost V 5 bases and J 7 bases; bases outside gene matches: 9. This chain's CDR3 is CASSPGQGFRQPQHF. The CDR3 nucleotides are TGTGCCAGCAGTCCGGGACAGGGTTTTAGGCAGCCCCAGCATTTT.

This clonotype was counted ten times or more. The chain has TRBV12-3 or TRBV12-4 and TRBJ2-5; TRBD1 is a possible D gene (6 bases). Deletions cut 5 bases from V and 5 bases from J, with 18 bases between. CDR3 length: 15 residues. The CDR3 sequence is CASSVARGGAETQYF. The CDR3 DNA follows: TGTGCCAGCAGTGTCGCCAGGGGTGGGGCCGAGACCCAGTACTTC.

This clonotype showed up just a few times. This chain links TRBV6-2 or TRBV6-3 with TRBJ2-2; no clear D. V lost 7 bases to trimming and J lost 6 bases, with 9 bases between them. The CDR3 extends over 12 amino acids. The V gene's germline CDR1 is MNHEY and CDR2 SVGEGT. The CDR3 here is CASTFHSGELFF. The CDR3 DNA follows: TGTGCCAGCACTTTCCACTCCGGGGAGCTGTTTTTT.

This clonotype has ten or more counts. The V and J genes are TRBV15 and TRBJ2-7, with D perhaps matching TRBD1 (5 bases). Germline CDR1 LNHNV, CDR2 YYDKDF (reference sequence). The CDR3 sequence is 14 residues long. V was trimmed by 0 bases and J by 7 bases, leaving 13 bases between them. The CDR3 region has the DNA TGTGCCACCAGCAGAGATCCTTCCTGGACAGAGCAGTACGTC. Protein product: CATSRDPSWTEQYV.

J is TRBJ2-3 and V is TRBV29-1; 8 bases are shared with TRBD2. V was pared by 1 base and J by 3 bases, with 6 bases of the junction left unmatched. The CDR3 extends over 15 amino acids. Germline V gene data show CDR1 as SQVTM and CDR2 as ANQGSEA. As DNA, the CDR3 is TGCAGCGTTGAAGGACCGGGACTAGGAACAGATACGCAGTATTTT. This gives the protein CSVEGPGLGTDTQYF.

This clonotype was recorded many times. J is TRBJ2-1 and V is TRBV25-1; TRBD2 agrees at 8 bases. The CDR3 length is 13 residues. CDR1 MGHDK and CDR2 SYGVNS come from the germline V gene. V dropped 4 bases and J dropped 10; count of bases not matched to a gene: 6. CDR3 amino acids: CASSATRTSEQFF. The CDR3 nucleotides read TGTGCCAGCAGTGCCACCCGGACTAGCGAGCAGTTCTTC. Together with reference TRBV25-1 and TRBJ2-1, the CDR3 gives the full variable domain: EADIYQTPRYLVIGTGKKITLECSQTMGHDKMYWYQQDPGMELHLIHYSYGVNSTEKGDLSSESTVSRIRTEHFPLTLESARPSHTSQYLCASSATRTSEQFFGPGTRLTVL.

This clonotype was counted ten times or more. This chain links TRBV12-3 or TRBV12-4 with TRBJ2-1; 7 nucleotides line up with TRBD1. V was pared by 4 bases and J by 0 bases, with 9 bases of the junction left unmatched. CDR3 length: 17 residues. The CDR3 bases are TGTGCCAGCAGTTCACGGGCACAGGGGAACTCCTACAATGAGCAGTTCTTC. It encodes CASSSRAQGNSYNEQFF.

The V call is TRBV14, the J call TRBJ2-2, with D perhaps being TRBD1 or TRBD2 (5 bases each). This CDR3 contains 16 residues. The V end was cut by 5 bases, the J end by 3 bases, with 16 bases between. CDR1 SGHDN and CDR2 FVKESK come from the germline V gene. CDR3: CASSVYTGTDTGELFF. The CDR3 DNA is TGTGCCAGCAGCGTTTACACGGGGACGGACACCGGGGAGCTGTTTTTT.

The chain couples TRBV6-1 to TRBJ2-1; TRBD2 might be the D (6 bases). The CDR3 has 15 residues. Germline CDR1 is MNHNS and CDR2 is SASEGT. Trimming pared 1 base from V and 4 bases from J, leaving 11 bases between. The CDR3 nucleotides read TGTGCCAGCAGTGAAGAGGGGACTTCTTACAATGAGCAGTTCTTC. The encoded protein is CASSEEGTSYNEQFF.

The chain's CDR3 is CASSPSWGAPIVYIQYF. Written as DNA, the CDR3 is TGTGCCAGCAGCCCCTCCTGGGGGGCGCCAATTGTTTACATTCAGTACTTC. This chain joins TRBV7-4 and TRBJ2-4, with D perhaps being TRBD1 or TRBD2 (6 bases each). Germline CDR1 is SGHVT and CDR2 is SQSDAQ. V dropped 5 bases and J dropped 8 bases, with 25 bases sitting between them. CDR3 length equals 17 residues.

The V call is TRBV5-1, the J call TRBJ2-2; D remains unclear. Trimming removed 4 bases from V and 7 bases from J, with 23 bases in between. The CDR3 is 17 residues long. Germline V gene sequence: CDR1 SGHRS, CDR2 YFSETQ. CDR3 bases: TGCGCCAGCAGCCCGTGGAAGTCCCGTGATTCGGACGGGGAGCTGTTTTTT. Translation gives CASSPWKSRDSDGELFF.

This clonotype was seen ten or more times. The genes are TRBV12-3 or TRBV12-4 and TRBJ2-2, with D uncertain. The CDR3 is 12 amino acids. Trimming cost V 6 bases and J 4 bases, with 6 bases left between them. Written as DNA, the CDR3 is TGTGCCAGCAGCTCCGTCACCGGGGAGCTGTTTTTT. It codes for CASSSVTGELFF.

At least ten counts were recorded for this clonotype. J is TRBJ2-3 and V is TRBV4-2; D is perhaps TRBD2 (5 bases). This CDR3 spans 13 amino acids. CDR1 and CDR2 (germline): LGHNA, YNFKEQ. The V and J ends lost 1 base and 4 bases respectively, with 6 bases between them. CDR3 amino acids: CASSQGGPDTQYF. The CDR3 coding sequence is TGTGCCAGCAGCCAAGGAGGGCCAGATACGCAGTATTTT.

This clonotype was counted many times. The chain combines TRBV3-1 with TRBJ2-1; TRBD1 is a possible D gene (5 bases). Trimming stripped 1 base from V and 3 bases from J, with 10 bases between. The CDR3 covers 15 residues. Germline V CDR1 and CDR2: LGHDT, YNNKEL (reference sequence). CDR3 DNA sequence: TGTGCCAGCAGCCAAGCTCAGGGAAACTACAATGAGCAGTTCTTC. As protein: CASSQAQGNYNEQFF.

This clonotype was detected many times. V is TRBV20-1 and J is TRBJ2-7, with 11 bases lining up with TRBD2. The V segment lost 0 bases and the J segment 4 bases; nucleotides outside the gene matches: 5. Germline V lookup: CDR1 DFQATT, CDR2 SNEGSKA (reference sequence). The CDR3 contains 15 residues. CDR3: CSARDDTSGGYEQYF. Written as DNA, the CDR3 is TGCAGTGCTAGAGATGATACTAGCGGGGGATACGAGCAGTACTTC.

In this sample, this clonotype turned up once. This could be a read error, since a much larger clone is one nucleotide away. This chain joins TRBV28 and TRBJ2-5; 9 bases map to TRBD1. CDR1 MDHEN and CDR2 SYDVKM come from the germline V gene. This CDR3 has 16 amino acids. The V and J ends lost 5 bases and 6 bases, in that order; junction bases with no gene match: 13. The CDR3 nucleotides read TGTGCCAGCAGTCCTTTGGGGACAGGGATCGAGCAGACCCAGTACTTC. The encoded protein is CASSPLGTGIEQTQYF.

Many counts were recorded for this clonotype. The chain combines TRBV5-1 with TRBJ2-7; 11 bases line up with TRBD2. This CDR3 spans 13 amino acids. V shed 1 base, J shed 12 bases, and the junction held 6 bases outside the gene matches. Per the germline V gene, CDR1 is SGHRS and CDR2 is YFSETQ. CDR3 DNA sequence: TGCGCCAGCAGCTTGTGGGGGACTAGCGGTCCGTACTTC. Encoded protein: CASSLWGTSGPYF.

This clonotype was observed a few times. The rearrangement uses TRBV18 and TRBJ2-1; D is uncertain. In germline, CDR1 is KGHSH, CDR2 LQKENI. The CDR3 covers 14 residues. V gave up 2 bases and J gave up 6 bases, with 11 bases separating them. This CDR3 reads CASSPKSTANEQFF. The CDR3 DNA reads as TGTGCCAGCTCACCAAAATCGACTGCCAATGAGCAGTTCTTC.

In this sample, this clonotype turned up many times. This chain joins TRBV5-5 and TRBJ1-6; D remains ambiguous. Germline CDR1 reads SGHKS; CDR2 reads YYEKEE (reference sequence). V gave up 5 bases and J gave up 2 bases, with 14 bases separating them. CDR3 length equals 16 residues. CDR3 loop: CASSHWGGAYNSPLHF. DNA of the CDR3: TGTGCCAGCAGTCACTGGGGTGGCGCCTATAATTCACCCCTCCACTTT.

This clonotype was recorded many times. The CDR3, as DNA: TGCGCCAGCAGCTCCCTTGGGACAGGTCGGGATGGGGCCAACGTCCTGACTTTC. Translated: CASSSLGTGRDGANVLTF. This chain links TRBV5-1 with TRBJ2-6; 8 positions match TRBD1. This CDR3 comprises 18 residues. Germline trimming cut 3 bases from V and 3 bases from J; bases unmatched to any gene: 11. Germline assignment: CDR1 SGHRS and CDR2 YFSETQ. The full variable domain, completed using reference TRBV5-1 and TRBJ2-6, is KAGVTQTPRYLIKTRGQQVTLSCSPISGHRSVSWYQQTPGQGLQFLFEYFSETQRNKGNFPGRFSGRQFSNSRSEMNVSTLELGDSALYLCASSSLGTGRDGANVLTFGAGSRLTVL.